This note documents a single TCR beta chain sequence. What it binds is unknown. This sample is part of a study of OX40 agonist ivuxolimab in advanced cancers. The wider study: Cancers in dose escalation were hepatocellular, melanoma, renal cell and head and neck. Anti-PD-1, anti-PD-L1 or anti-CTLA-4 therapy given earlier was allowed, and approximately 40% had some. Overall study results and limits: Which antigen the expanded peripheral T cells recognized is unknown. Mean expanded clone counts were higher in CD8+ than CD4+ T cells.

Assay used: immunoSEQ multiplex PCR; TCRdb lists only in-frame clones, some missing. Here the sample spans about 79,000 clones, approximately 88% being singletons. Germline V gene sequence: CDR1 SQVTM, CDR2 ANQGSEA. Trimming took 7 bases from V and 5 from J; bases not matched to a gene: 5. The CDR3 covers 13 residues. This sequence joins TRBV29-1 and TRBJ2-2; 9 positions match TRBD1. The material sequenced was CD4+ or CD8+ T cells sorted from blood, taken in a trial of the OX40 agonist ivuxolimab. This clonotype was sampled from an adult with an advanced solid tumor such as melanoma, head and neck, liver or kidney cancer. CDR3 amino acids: CSGGTGRTGELFF. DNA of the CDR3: TGCAGCGGGGGGACAGGGCGAACCGGGGAGCTGTTTTTT.